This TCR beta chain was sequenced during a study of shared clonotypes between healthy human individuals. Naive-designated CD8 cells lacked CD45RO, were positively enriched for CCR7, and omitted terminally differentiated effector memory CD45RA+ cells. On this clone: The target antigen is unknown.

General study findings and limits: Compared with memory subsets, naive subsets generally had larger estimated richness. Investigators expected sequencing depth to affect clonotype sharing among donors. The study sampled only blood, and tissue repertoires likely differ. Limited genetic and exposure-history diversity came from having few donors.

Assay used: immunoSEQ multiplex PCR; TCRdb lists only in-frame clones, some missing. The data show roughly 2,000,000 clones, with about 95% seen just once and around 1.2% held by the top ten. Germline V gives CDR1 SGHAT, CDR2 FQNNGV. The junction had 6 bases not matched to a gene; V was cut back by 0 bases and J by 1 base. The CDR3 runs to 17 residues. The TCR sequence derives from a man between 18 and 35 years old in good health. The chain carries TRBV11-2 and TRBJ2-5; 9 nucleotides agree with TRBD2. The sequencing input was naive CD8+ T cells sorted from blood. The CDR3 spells CASSLDVWREGQETQYF. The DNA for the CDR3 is TGTGCCAGCAGCTTAGATGTTTGGCGGGAGGGCCAAGAGACCCAGTACTTC.